Sequencing of this T cell receptor beta chain was carried out in a study of T cell repertoires in ileal Crohn's disease (dated by TCRdb to between 2018 and 2020). As for the study more broadly: The median duration of disease was around 8 years, and at the time of surgery approximately 34% of patients were active smokers. The M6 samples were biopsies of the neoterminal ileum collected during postoperative colonoscopy. A total of roughly 170 mucosal samples from 60 or so patients were sequenced, collected from several sites on the surgical specimen and at postoperative endoscopy. The TCR repertoire was analysed in approximately 60 patients with Crohn's disease drawn from a prospective multicentre cohort. Endoscopic postoperative recurrence was defined by a Rutgeerts score above i0. Roughly half of the patients were given postoperative therapy, with 15 to 20 on anti-TNF agents and over 9 on thiopurines. Running in parallel with the study was a multicentre cohort set up to find predictors of early endoscopic recurrence following ileocolonic resection. Every patient underwent surgery because of a complication, which was stricturing disease in about 60% and penetrating disease in roughly 40%.

For commercial TCRB immunosequencing, about 500 nanograms of biopsy DNA were submitted for each sample. CDR3 regions were amplified from genomic DNA by Adaptive Biotechnology using a two-step, amplification bias-controlled multiplex PCR. Primers covering every V and J gene segment were used in the first PCR, while barcodes and Illumina adapters were added in the second PCR. CDR3 libraries were sequenced on an Illumina instrument. Regarding the original processing steps: The analysis used both the pipelines supplied by the vendor and custom analysis of the raw data in R/Bioconductor with R version 3.3.0. Clonality, which ranges from 0 to 1, was calculated as the inverse of the normalised Shannon entropy across all productive clones. High-frequency clones were defined as the share of the repertoire taken up by the top 100 clones, keeping only clones that passed a 95% confidence test. Repertoire diversity was measured with the Simpson index, and overlap between samples was measured with the Morisita-Horn index. In its TCRdb copy, this immuneACCESS table keeps in-frame sequences only and misses some clones. Where compared with another copy, unresolved V genes explain less than half of these, and the others have no known cause. The D gene and trimming were derived from the DNA, and the V and J assignments and clone size from that table. This sample holds about 62,000 clones; 70% to 90% were observed only once. The ten largest clones represent under 2.5% of the sample.

Read against the paper, the sample's time point label means: neoterminal ileum biopsy at postoperative endoscopy, about 6 months after surgery. To be eligible, patients had to be adults with ileal or ileocolonic Crohn's disease and an indication for ileocolonic resection. Whole ileal mucosal biopsies were kept frozen at -80 degrees C prior to DNA extraction. Genomic DNA was extracted from frozen whole biopsies with a TRizol-based method and quantified on a NanoDrop 2000 spectrophotometer. The CDR3 measures 17 amino acids from cysteine to phenylalanine. The DNA shown is the 51-base CDR3, in frame from base 1. For this chain, trimming is 5 bases at the V end and 3 bases at the J end, and the number of junction bases without a gene match is 12. CDR1 and CDR2, looked up from the germline V gene (reference sequence), are SEHNR and FQNEAQ. A note on this clone: Its antigen is currently not known. Base quality data are lacking; no much larger clone is found one base away.

The study at large found these results: Sorted CD8 T cells carried more high-frequency clones than CD4 T cells, suggesting mucosal expansions were mainly CD8. Mucosal CD4 and CD8 T cells were sorted and sequenced only in a subgroup of patients, whose size was not stated. Postoperative endoscopy was performed at varying times within the first year after surgery, with a median delay of approximately 7 months. Endoscopic recurrence was linked to a higher percentage of high-frequency clones at surgery, and recurrence occurred in every patient whose clonality exceeded 26.8% (18/57). Patients who were active smokers at surgery had a significantly higher proportion of clonal expansions than non-smokers (around 25% vs 18%, p=0.02).

The receptor was derived from an adult with Crohn's disease. The receptor chain draws on TRBV7-9 and TRBJ2-3; the junction holds 9 bases that match TRBD2. Sequencing was carried out using ileal tissue. The CDR3 reads CASSQPTTSGETDTQYF. The sequenced DNA is TGTGCCAGCAGCCAACCAACGACTAGCGGAGAAACAGATACGCAGTATTTT.